This T cell receptor (beta chain) was identified in a study of early T cells in non-severe SARS-CoV-2 infection (dated by TCRdb to about 2021). For context, the study as a whole: Bulk RNA from unsorted whole blood was used for TCR sequencing, so alpha and beta chains could not be paired. On the study overall, not on this receptor specifically: VDJdb matching was skewed toward anti-spike CD8 responses, so virus-specific expansions were likely underestimated and private and CD4 specificities were missed.

Libraries came from 5' RACE. The sample was run on a NextSeq 500. Unique molecular identifiers were attached to individual cDNA molecules in the TCR library protocol so that sequencing error and PCR bias could be corrected. Both TCR alpha and beta chains were sequenced, and tight co-correlation was observed between alpha and beta sequence abundances in each sample. On the study's bioinformatics: Decombinator V4 was used to annotate the V gene, J gene and CDR3 of the TCR sequences. Expanded TCRs were defined as changing significantly between any two time points under a Poisson model with p below 0.0001. TCR abundances were normalised to the total number of TCRs sequenced in each sample and reported as counts per million. TRAV1-2 paired with TRAJ12, TRAJ20 or TRAJ33 defined MAIT TCRs, while TRAV10 paired with TRAJ18 defined iNKT TCRs. VDJdb, accessed 1 November 2021, was searched for CMV, EBV and SARS-CoV-2 annotated TCRs, excluding TCRs annotated for multiple antigens. Using fastp trimming at Q25 and MiXCR clonotype assembly, TCRdb reanalyzed the public sequencing data and kept in-frame beta chains. Each CDR3 protein appears once, grouped with its most common genes and DNA. The V and J calls come from TCRdb's annotation, not from the publication. In all, the sample holds more than 30,000 distinct CDR3 sequences, and approximately 7.1% of those were seen once. The ten top clones hold around 13% of the sample.

A case-control design nested within a healthcare worker cohort in London, UK, was used, with weekly nasopharyngeal swab PCR tests and blood sampling performed. Between 23 and 31 March 2020, the week of the UK lockdown, healthcare workers were enrolled and then followed up weekly for as long as 16 weeks. Remarks on this clonotype: Its antigen has not been determined. Base qualities are not provided; no much larger clone lies one nucleotide away.

Inclusive of the bounding cysteine and phenylalanine, the CDR3 is 15 residues long. Only the CDR3 DNA stays, 45 bases, in frame from base 1. Looking up the germline V gene yields CDR1 SGHVS and CDR2 FNYEAQ. After removal of 1 base from V and 2 bases from J, the junction retains 4 bases not matched to a gene. The rearranged segments are TRBV7-6 and TRBJ2-7; 8 of the junction bases match TRBD2. Sequenced here: whole blood, sampled at baseline. The receptor comes from an adult who was a healthcare worker with PCR-confirmed SARS-CoV-2 infection or an uninfected control (not recorded which). The base sequence is TGTGCCAGCAGCTTAGATAGCGGGGTGACCTACGAGCAGTACTTC. Translated, this gives CASSLDSGVTYEQYF.